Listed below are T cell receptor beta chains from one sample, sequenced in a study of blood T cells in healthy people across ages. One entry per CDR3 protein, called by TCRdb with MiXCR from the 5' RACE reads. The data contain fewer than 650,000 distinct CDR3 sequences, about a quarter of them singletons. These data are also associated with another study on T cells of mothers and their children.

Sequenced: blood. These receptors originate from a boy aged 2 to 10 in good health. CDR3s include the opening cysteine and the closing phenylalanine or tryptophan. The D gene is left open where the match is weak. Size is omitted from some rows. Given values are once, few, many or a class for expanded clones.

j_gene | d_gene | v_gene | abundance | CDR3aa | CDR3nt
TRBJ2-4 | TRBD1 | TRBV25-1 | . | CASHLLQGGKTKNIQYF | TGTGCCAGCCATCTTCTTCAAGGGGGCAAAACCAAAAACATTCAGTACTTC
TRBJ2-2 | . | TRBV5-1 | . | CASSLKVELFF | TGCGCCAGCAGCTTGAAAGTTGAGCTGTTTTTT
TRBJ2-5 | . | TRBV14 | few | CASSQDVGHQETQYF | TGTGCCAGCAGCCAAGATGTCGGTCATCAAGAGACCCAGTACTTC
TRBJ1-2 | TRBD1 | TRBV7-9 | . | CASSLRNRGIYGYTF | TGTGCCAGCAGCTTGAGGAACAGGGGAATTTATGGCTACACCTTC
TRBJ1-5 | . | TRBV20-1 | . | CSARDATALDYSNQPQHF | TGCAGTGCTAGAGACGCGACCGCTTTAGACTATAGCAATCAGCCCCAGCATTTT
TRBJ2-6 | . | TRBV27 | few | CASSFRPGANVLTF | TGTGCCAGCAGTTTTCGACCTGGGGCCAACGTCCTGACTTTC
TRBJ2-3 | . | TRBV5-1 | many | CASSLVGSTDTQYF | TGCGCCAGCAGCTTGGTCGGGAGCACAGATACGCAGTATTTT
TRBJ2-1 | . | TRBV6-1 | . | CASSDRRSSYNEQFF | TGTGCCAGCAGTGACCGACGGAGCTCCTACAATGAGCAGTTCTTC
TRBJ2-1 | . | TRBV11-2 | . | CASSLIGRAGNEQFF | TGTGCCAGCAGCTTAATCGGACGAGCGGGCAATGAGCAGTTCTTC
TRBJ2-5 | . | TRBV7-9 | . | CASSPLFQETQYF | TGTGCCAGCAGTCCGCTCTTCCAAGAGACCCAGTACTTC
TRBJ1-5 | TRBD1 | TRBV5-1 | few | CASSSGTGAGQPQHF | TGCGCCAGCAGCTCCGGGACAGGGGCGGGTCAGCCCCAGCATTTT
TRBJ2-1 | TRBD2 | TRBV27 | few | CASSLKWGLAGNEQFF | TGTGCCAGCAGTTTAAAATGGGGACTAGCGGGGAATGAGCAGTTCTTC
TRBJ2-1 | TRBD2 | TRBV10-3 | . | CAIQSGSKDNEQFF | TGTGCCATCCAGAGCGGGAGTAAGGACAATGAGCAGTTCTTC
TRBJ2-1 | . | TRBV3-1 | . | CASSQVVGVNEQFF | TGTGCCAGCAGCCAGGTGGTCGGGGTCAATGAGCAGTTCTTC
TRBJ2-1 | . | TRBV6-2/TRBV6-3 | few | CASSYSVRSNEQFF | TGTGCCAGCAGTTACTCTGTCCGCAGCAATGAGCAGTTCTTC
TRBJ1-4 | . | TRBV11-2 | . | CASSPRGLTNEKLFF | TGTGCCAGCAGCCCGCGGGGGCTTACTAATGAAAAACTGTTTTTT
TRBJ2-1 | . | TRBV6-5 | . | CASSYGQGLAGEQFF | TGTGCCAGCAGTTACGGTCAGGGGCTAGCTGGTGAGCAGTTCTTC
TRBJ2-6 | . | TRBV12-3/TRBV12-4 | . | CASSLGPGGANVLTF | TGTGCCAGCAGTTTGGGCCCCGGTGGGGCCAACGTCCTGACTTTC
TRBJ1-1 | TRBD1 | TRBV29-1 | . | CSVASGTGYEAFF | TGCAGCGTTGCCTCCGGGACAGGCTATGAAGCTTTCTTT
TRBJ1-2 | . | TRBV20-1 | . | CSAREPAADGYTF | TGCAGTGCTAGAGAACCGGCTGCGGATGGCTACACCTTC
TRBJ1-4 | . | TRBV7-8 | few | CASSLEAGYNEKLFF | TGTGCCAGCAGCTTAGAAGCCGGTTATAATGAAAAACTGTTTTTT
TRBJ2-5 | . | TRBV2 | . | CASSEVFAYQETQYF | TGTGCCAGCAGTGAAGTTTTTGCCTACCAAGAGACCCAGTACTTC
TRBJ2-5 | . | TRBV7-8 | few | CASSFPATQQETQYF | TGTGCCAGCAGCTTCCCCGCGACACAACAAGAGACCCAGTACTTC
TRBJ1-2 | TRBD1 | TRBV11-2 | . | CASSMDTWDSIGYGYTF | TGTGCCAGCAGCATGGACACCTGGGACAGTATTGGCTATGGCTACACCTTC
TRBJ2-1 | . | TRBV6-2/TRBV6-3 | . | CASSLLVEEEQFF | TGTGCCAGCAGCTTACTTGTGGAGGAGGAGCAGTTCTTC
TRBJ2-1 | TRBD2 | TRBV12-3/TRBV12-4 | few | CASSLLRGWGRGGQSEQFF | TGTGCCAGCAGTTTACTTCGTGGCTGGGGGCGGGGGGGCCAGTCTGAGCAGTTCTTC
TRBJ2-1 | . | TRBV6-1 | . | CASSEATRRAEQFF | TGTGCCAGCAGTGAGGCGACTAGACGGGCTGAGCAGTTCTTC
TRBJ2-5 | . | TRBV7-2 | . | CASSPRSGRIGETQYF | TGTGCCAGCAGCCCCCGAAGTGGGCGGATAGGGGAGACCCAGTACTTC
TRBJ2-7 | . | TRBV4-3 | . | CASSQGNPEDEQYF | TGCGCCAGCAGCCAAGGTAATCCTGAAGACGAGCAGTACTTC
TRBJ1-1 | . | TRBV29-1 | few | CSVEEGRANTEAFF | TGCAGCGTTGAAGAGGGCAGGGCGAACACTGAAGCTTTCTTT
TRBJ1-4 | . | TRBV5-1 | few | CASSLDSDGNEKLFF | TGCGCCAGCAGCTTAGATTCGGACGGTAATGAAAAACTGTTTTTT
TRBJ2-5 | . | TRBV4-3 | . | CASSQDRGSSREQYF | TGCGCCAGCAGCCAAGACCGGGGGTCAAGTAGGGAGCAGTACTTC
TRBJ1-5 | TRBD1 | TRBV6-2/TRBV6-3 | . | CASRDRRNQPQHF | TGTGCCAGCAGGGACAGGCGTAATCAGCCCCAGCATTTT
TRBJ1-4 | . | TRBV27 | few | CASSLGAGLEEKLFF | TGTGCCAGCAGTTTAGGGGCAGGGTTGGAAGAAAAACTGTTTTTT
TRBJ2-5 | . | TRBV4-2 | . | CASSQDRGSSEETQYF | TGTGCCAGCAGCCAAGATAGAGGGAGTAGTGAGGAGACCCAGTACTTC
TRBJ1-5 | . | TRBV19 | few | CASTTGSNQPQHF | TGTGCCAGTACCACAGGGTCTAATCAGCCCCAGCATTTT
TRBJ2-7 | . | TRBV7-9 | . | CASSFGDRGYEQYF | TGTGCCAGCAGCTTTGGTGATCGGGGCTACGAGCAGTACTTC